This T cell receptor (beta chain) was documented in a study of T cell repertoires in cytomegalovirus infection (dated by TCRdb to the late 2010s). With respect to the entire study: The HLA type of each donor mattered for the analysis, because public TCR beta signatures pointed to carriage of CMV infection along with the matching HLA type. Overall study results and their limits: In both this cohort and an independent roughly 350-donor cohort, the cumulative frequency of public TCR beta family members distinguished carriers of CMV infection plus the relevant HLA type. In the ex vivo response, HLA-C-restricted CMV-specific TCR beta clonotypes were dominant, and in two of eight donors the single most frequent clonotype came from this HLA-C-restricted group.

This clonotype turned up a few times. No cognate antigen has been identified for it. Per-base quality was not reported, and no clone a single base away is much larger than it. Including cysteine and phenylalanine, the CDR3 has 15 amino acids. The retained sequence is limited to the CDR3, 45 bases, with the frame set at the first base. At the junction V is shortened by 0 bases and J by 0 bases, with 8 bases in between. This sample was sequenced with an Illumina HiSeq 1500. In-frame beta chains were kept once TCRdb had trimmed the public reads at Q25 with fastp and called clones with MiXCR. Identical CDR3 protein sequences are pooled into one entry, listed with their most common genes and DNA. A total of some 180,000 distinct CDR3 sequences appear in this sample, 17% of them only once. The ten top clones hold 25% of the sample.

The sequence is built from TRBV12-3 or TRBV12-4 and TRBJ1-2; the D gene is perhaps TRBD1, from 6 matching bases. The sequenced sample was CD8+ T cells from PBMCs. The receptor's source is a human donor in good health (CMV status not recorded). Some clones in this sample may be carry-over from other donors' samples. The nucleotide sequence is given as TGTGCCAGCAGTTTAGCTCCAGGGGCTAACTATGGCTACACCTTC. Its translation reads: CASSLAPGANYGYTF.